This T cell receptor (beta chain) was recovered during a study of OX40 agonist ivuxolimab in advanced cancers. The overall study: The study treated patients with ivuxolimab, an agonistic anti-OX40 (CD134) antibody.

Data came from immunoSEQ multiplex PCR; TCRdb stores just in-frame clones and leaves some out. The sample includes approximately 65,000 clones, approximately 89% of them seen just once. V lost 5 bases to trimming and J lost 1 base; unmatched junction nucleotides: 7. The V gene's germline CDR1 is SGHAT and CDR2 FQNNGV. The CDR3 is 16 amino acids. This sample comprised CD4+ or CD8+ T cells sorted from blood, obtained in a trial of the OX40 agonist ivuxolimab. This chain links TRBV11-2 with TRBJ2-3; 9 bases are shared with TRBD2. This receptor was identified in an adult with an advanced solid tumor such as melanoma, head and neck, liver or kidney cancer. The CDR3 loop is CASSKDRTSGTDTQYF. The CDR3 region has the DNA TGTGCCAGCAGCAAGGACAGGACTAGCGGCACAGATACGCAGTATTTT.